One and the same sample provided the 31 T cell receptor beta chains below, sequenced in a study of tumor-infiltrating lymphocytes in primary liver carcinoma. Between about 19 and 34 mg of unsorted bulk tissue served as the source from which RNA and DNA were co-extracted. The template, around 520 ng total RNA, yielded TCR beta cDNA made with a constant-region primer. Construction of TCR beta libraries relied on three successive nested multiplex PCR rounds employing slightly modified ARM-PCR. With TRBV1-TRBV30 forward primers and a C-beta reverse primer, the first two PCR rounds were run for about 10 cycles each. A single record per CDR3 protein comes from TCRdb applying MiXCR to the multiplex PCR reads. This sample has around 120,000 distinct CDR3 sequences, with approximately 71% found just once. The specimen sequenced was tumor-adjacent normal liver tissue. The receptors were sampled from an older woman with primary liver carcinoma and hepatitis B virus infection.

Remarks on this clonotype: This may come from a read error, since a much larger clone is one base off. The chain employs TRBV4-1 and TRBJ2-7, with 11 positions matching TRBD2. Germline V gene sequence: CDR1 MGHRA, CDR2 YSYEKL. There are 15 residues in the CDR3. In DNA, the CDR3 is TGCGCCAACAGCCAAGGGCTAGCGGGAGGCTACGAGCAGTACTTC. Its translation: CANSQGLAGGYEQYF.

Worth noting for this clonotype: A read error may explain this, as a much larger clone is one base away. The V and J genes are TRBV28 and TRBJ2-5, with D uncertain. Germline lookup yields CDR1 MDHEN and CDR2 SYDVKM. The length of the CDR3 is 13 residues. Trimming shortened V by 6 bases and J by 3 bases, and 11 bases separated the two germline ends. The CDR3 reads CASSLGLEETQYF. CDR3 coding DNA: TGTGCCAGCAGCTTGGGTCTGGAAGAGACCCAGTACTTC. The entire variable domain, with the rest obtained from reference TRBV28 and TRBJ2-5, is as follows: DVKVTQSSRYLVKRTGEKVFLECVQDMDHENMFWYRQDPGLGLRLIYFSYDVKMKEKGDIPEGYSVSREKKERFSLILESASTNQTSMYLCASSLGLEETQYFGPGTRLLVL.

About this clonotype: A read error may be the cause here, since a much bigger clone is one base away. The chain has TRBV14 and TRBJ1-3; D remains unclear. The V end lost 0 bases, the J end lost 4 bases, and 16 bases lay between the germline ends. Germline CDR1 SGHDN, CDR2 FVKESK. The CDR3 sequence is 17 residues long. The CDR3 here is CASSQEGIRRRGNTIYF. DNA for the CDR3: TGTGCCAGCAGCCAAGAAGGGATACGGCGAAGGGGAAACACCATATATTTT.

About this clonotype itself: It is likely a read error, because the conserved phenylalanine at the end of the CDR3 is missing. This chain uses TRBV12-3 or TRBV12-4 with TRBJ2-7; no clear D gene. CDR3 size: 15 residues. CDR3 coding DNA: TGTGTCAGCAGTTCCCAGTTCCCGGTCACCTACGAGCAGTACTTA. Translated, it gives CVSSSQFPVTYEQYL.

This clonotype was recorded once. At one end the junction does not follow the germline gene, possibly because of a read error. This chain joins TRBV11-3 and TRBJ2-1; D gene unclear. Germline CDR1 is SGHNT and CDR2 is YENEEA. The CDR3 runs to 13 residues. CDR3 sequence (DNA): TGTACCAGCAGCCAGTACAGAAACAATGAGCAGTTCTTC. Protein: CTSSQYRNNEQFF.

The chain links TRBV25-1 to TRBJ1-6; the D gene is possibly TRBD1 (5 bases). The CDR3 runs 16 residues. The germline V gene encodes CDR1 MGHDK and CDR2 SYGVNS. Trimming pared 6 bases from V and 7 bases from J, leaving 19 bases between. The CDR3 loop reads CASRTSGIAQNSPLHF. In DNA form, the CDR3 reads TGTGCCAGCAGGACCTCAGGGATAGCCCAAAATTCACCCCTCCACTTT.

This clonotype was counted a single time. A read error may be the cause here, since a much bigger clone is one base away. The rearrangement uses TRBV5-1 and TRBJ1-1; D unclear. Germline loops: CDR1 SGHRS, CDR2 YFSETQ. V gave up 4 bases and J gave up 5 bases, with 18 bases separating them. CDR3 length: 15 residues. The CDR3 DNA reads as TGCGCCAGCAGCCCTGTCTCAACCAGGAGAACTGAAGCTTTCTTT. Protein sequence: CASSPVSTRRTEAFF. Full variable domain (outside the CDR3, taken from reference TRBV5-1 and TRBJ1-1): KAGVTQTPRYLIKTRGQQVTLSCSPISGHRSVSWYQQTPGQGLQFLFEYFSETQRNKGNFPGRFSGRQFSNSRSEMNVSTLELGDSALYLCASSPVSTRRTEAFFGQGTRLTVV.

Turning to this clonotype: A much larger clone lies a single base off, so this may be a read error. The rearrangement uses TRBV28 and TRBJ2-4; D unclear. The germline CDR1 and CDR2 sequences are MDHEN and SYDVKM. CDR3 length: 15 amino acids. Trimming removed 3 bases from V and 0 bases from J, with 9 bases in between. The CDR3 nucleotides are TGTGCCAGCAGTTTTGCGGAGATAGCCAAAAACATTCAGTACTTC. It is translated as CASSFAEIAKNIQYF.

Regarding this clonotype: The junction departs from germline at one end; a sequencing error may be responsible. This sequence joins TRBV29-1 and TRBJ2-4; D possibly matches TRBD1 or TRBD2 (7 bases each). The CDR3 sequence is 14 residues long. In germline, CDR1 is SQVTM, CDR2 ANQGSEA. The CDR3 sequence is CSVVQGGGKDIQYF. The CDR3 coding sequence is TGCAGCGTTGTCCAGGGAGGGGGCAAAGACATTCAGTATTTC.

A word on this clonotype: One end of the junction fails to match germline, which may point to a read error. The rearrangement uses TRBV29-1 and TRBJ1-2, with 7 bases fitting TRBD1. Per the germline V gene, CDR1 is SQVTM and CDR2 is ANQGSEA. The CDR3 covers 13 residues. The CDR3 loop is CSATGRGSKGYIF. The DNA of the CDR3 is TGCAGCGCTACGGGCAGGGGGTCGAAGGGCTACATCTTC.

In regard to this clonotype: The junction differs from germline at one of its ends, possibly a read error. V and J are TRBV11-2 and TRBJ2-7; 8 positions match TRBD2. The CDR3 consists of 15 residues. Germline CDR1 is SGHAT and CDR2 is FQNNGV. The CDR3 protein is CAGSTPAGATYEQYF. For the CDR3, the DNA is TGTGCCGGCAGCACACCAGCGGGAGCAACCTACGAGCAGTACTTC. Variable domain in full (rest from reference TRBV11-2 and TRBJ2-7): EAGVAQSPRYKIIEKRQSVAFWCNPISGHATLYWYQQILGQGPKLLIQFQNNGVVDDSQLPKDRFSAERLKGVDSTLKIQPAKLEDSAVYLCAGSTPAGATYEQYFGPGTRLTVT.

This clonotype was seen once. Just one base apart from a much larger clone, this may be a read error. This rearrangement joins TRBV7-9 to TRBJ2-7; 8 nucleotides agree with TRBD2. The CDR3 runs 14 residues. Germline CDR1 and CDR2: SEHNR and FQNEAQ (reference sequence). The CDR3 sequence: CANSLVGGRSEQYF. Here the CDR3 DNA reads TGTGCCAACAGCTTAGTCGGCGGGAGGAGCGAGCAGTACTTC.

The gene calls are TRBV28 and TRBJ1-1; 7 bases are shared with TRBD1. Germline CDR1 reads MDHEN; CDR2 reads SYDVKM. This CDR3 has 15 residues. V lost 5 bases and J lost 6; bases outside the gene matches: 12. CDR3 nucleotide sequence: TGTGCCAGCAGTCCGACGCGACAGGGTAACGCTGAAGCTTTCTTT. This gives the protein CASSPTRQGNAEAFF. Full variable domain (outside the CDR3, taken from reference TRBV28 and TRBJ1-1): DVKVTQSSRYLVKRTGEKVFLECVQDMDHENMFWYRQDPGLGLRLIYFSYDVKMKEKGDIPEGYSVSREKKERFSLILESASTNQTSMYLCASSPTRQGNAEAFFGQGTRLTVV.

The CDR3 bases are TGCGCCAGCAGCCAAGGGACTGGGGGAGGTTACTACAATGAGCAGTTCTTC. Translating gives CASSQGTGGGYYNEQFF. The chain employs TRBV4-1 and TRBJ2-1; TRBD2 might be the D (6 bases). With 1 base removed from V and 3 bases from J, the gap between germline ends came to 16 bases. Looked up from germline, CDR1 is MGHRA and CDR2 is YSYEKL. The CDR3 is made up of 17 amino acids.

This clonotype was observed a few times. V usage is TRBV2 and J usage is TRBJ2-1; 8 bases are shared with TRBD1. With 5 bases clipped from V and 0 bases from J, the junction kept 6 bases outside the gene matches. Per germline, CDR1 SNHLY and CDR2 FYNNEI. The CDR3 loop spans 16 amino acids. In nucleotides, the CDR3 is TGTGCCAGCAGTCGACAGGGGTCAAGCTCCTACAATGAGCAGTTCTTC. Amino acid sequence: CASSRQGSSSYNEQFF.

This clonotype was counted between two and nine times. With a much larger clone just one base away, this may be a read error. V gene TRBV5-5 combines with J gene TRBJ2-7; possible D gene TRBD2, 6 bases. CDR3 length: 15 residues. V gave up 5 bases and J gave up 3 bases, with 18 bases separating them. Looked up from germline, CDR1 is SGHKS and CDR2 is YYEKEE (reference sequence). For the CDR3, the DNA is TGTGCCAGCAGATACCTTAGCGGAGACAGCTACGAGCAGTACTTC. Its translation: CASRYLSGDSYEQYF.

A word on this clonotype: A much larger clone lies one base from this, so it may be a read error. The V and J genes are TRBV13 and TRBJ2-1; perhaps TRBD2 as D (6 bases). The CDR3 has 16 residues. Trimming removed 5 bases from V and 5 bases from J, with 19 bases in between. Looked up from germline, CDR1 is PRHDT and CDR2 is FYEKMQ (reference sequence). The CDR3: CASSLSGANFDNEQFF. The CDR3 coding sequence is TGTGCCAGCAGCCTTAGCGGAGCTAACTTCGACAATGAGCAGTTCTTC.

For the CDR3, the DNA is TGTGTTAGCACTCGAACAGGGGGGGGGACTGAAGCTTTCTTT. As protein: CVSTRTGGGTEAFF. This chain links TRBV12-3 or TRBV12-4 with TRBJ1-1; TRBD1 aligns across 8 bases. The CDR3 totals 14 residues.

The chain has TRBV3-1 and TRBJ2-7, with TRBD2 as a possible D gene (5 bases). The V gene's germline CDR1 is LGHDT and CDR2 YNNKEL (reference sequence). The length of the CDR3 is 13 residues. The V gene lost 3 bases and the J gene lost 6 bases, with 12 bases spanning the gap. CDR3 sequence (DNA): TGTGCCAGCAGCCAGGACTCATTGGGCGAGCAGTACTTC. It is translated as CASSQDSLGEQYF.

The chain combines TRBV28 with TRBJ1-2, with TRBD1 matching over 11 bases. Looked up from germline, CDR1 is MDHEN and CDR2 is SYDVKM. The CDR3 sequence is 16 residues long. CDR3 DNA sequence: TGTGTCAGAAGCTCACTCGGACAGGGGGCCTACTATGGCTACACCTTC. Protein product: CVRSSLGQGAYYGYTF.

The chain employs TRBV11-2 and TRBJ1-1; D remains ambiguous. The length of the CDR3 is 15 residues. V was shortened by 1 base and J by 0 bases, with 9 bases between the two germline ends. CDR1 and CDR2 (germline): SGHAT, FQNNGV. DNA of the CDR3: TGTGCCAGCAGCTTAGTGGACGCTATGAACACTGAAGCTTTCTTT. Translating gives CASSLVDAMNTEAFF.

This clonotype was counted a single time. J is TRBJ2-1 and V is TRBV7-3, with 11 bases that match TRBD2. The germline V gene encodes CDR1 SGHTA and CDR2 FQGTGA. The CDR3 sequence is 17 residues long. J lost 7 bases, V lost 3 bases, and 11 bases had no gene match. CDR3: CASSFLAGGSAGNEQFF. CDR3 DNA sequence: TGTGCCAGCAGCTTTCTAGCGGGAGGTTCTGCGGGAAATGAGCAGTTCTTC. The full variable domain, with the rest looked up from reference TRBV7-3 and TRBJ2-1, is GAGVSQTPSNKVTEKGKYVELRCDPISGHTALYWYRQSLGQGPEFLIYFQGTGAADDSGLPNDRFFAVRPEGSVSTLKIQRTERGDSAVYLCASSFLAGGSAGNEQFFGPGTRLTVL.

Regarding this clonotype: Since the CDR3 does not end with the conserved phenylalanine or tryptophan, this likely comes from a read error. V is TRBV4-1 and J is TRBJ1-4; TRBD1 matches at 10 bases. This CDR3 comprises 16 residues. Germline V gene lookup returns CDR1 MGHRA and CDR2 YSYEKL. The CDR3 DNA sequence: TGCGTCAGCAGTCCGGGACAGGGGAGTAAGAGTGAAAAACTGTTTTCT. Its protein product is CVSSPGQGSKSEKLFS.

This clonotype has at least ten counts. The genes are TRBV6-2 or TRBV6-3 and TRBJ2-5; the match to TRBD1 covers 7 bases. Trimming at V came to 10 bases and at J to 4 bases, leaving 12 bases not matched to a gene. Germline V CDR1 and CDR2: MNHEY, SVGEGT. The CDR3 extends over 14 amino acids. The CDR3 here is CAIARQGMAETQYF. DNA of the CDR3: TGTGCCATCGCGAGACAGGGTATGGCAGAGACCCAGTACTTC.

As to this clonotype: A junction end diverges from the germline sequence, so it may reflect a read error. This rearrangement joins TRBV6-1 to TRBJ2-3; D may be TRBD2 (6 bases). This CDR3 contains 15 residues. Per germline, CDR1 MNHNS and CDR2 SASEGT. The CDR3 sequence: CAGRTGLSSTDTQYF. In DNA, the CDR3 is TGTGCCGGCAGAACGGGACTGAGTAGCACAGATACGCAGTATTTT.

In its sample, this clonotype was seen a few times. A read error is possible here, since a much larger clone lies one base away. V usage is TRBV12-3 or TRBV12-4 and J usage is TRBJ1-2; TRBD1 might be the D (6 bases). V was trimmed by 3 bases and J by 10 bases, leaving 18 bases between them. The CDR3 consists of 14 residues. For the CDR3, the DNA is TGTGCCAGCAGTTTTGCGGGCAGGGGAGATGACTACACCTTC. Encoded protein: CASSFAGRGDDYTF.

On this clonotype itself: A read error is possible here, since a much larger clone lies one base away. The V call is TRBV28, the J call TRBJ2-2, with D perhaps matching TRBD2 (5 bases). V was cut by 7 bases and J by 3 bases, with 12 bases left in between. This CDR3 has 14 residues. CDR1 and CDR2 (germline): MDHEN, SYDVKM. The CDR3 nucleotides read TGTGCCAGCAAAGAGGGCGAGGACACCGGGGAGCTGTTTTTT. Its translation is CASKEGEDTGELFF.

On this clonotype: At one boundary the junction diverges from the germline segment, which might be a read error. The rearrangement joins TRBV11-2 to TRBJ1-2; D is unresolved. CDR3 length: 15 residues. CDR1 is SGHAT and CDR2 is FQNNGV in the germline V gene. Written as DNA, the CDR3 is TGTACCAGGAGCTTAACGGGTTTCGGAAACTATGGCTACACCTTC. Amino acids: CTRSLTGFGNYGYTF.

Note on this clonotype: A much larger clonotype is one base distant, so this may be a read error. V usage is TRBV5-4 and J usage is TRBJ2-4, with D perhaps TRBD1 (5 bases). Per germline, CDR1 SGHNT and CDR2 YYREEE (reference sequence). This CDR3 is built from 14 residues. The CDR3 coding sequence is TGTGCCAGCAGCTTGAAAGGGGTCAAAAACAATCAGTACTTC. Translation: CASSLKGVKNNQYF. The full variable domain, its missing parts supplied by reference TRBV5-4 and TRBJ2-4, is ETGVTQSPTHLIKTRGQQVTLRCSSQSGHNTVSWYQQALGQGPQFIFQYYREEENGRGNFPPRFSGLQFPNYSSELNVNALELDDSALYLCASSLKGVKNNQYFGAGTRLSVL.

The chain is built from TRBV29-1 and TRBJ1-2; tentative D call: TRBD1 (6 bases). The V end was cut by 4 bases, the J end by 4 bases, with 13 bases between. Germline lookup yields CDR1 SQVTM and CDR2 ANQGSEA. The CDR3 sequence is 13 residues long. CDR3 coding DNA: TGCAGCGTTGGAGAGGGGGAGGGCTATGGCTACACCTTC. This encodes CSVGEGEGYGYTF.

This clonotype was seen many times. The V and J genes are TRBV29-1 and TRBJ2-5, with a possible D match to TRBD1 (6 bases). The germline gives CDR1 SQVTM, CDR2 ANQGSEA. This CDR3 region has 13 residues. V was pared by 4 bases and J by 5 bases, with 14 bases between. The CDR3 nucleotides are TGCAGCGTTGGAAAGGGGGTAGGCGAGACCCAGTACTTC. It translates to CSVGKGVGETQYF.